This entry describes one TCR beta chain. In this sample, this clonotype turned up many times. It has no known antigen specificity. No base quality values were provided; no much bigger clone lies one nucleotide off. The data are from a study of identical twins (dated by TCRdb to about 2016). Looking at the study overall: To test whether fetal clonotypes persist, the study used deep sequencing on TCR alpha and beta repertoires from monozygotic twins, unrelated adults of various ages, and cord blood. To rule out contamination, replicate twin experiments were performed at different times with different library preparation protocols.

CDR1 MNHEY and CDR2 SMNVEV were looked up in the germline V gene (reference sequence). V lost 5 bases and J lost 2 bases; the stretch between them is 5 bases long. The CDR3 covers 12 residues, taking in both the cysteine and the phenylalanine. Only CDR3 DNA is held: 36 bases, read in frame from base 1. Library preparation used 5' RACE. The sequencing machine was an Illumina HiSeq 2000. A universal primer binding site was introduced by template switching, and a unique molecular identifier was present in the final cDNA, enabling accurate counting of TCR cDNA molecules. First-strand cDNA for TCR alpha and beta chains was synthesized from specific primers in the conserved constant-segment region. To control for contamination, every cDNA library was double barcoded, receiving both a SMART-Mk sample barcode and Illumina barcodes. Two successive PCR steps introduced TruSeq adapter sequences along with Illumina sample barcodes. The TCR alpha and beta cDNA libraries were sequenced on the Illumina HiSeq platform using custom primers. In the original analysis: Unique molecular identifiers were extracted from raw reads with MiGEC, and CDR3 positions were determined with MiXCR. For each individual, recombination models were inferred using an EM algorithm with the repgenHMM and IGoR tools. The analysis of shared clonotypes was done with the tcR package in R, with sharing normalized by the product of cloneset sizes. To study raw recombination without the effects of thymic and clonal selection, out-of-frame nonproductive sequences were analyzed. TCRdb itself trimmed the public reads at Q25 with fastp, ran MiXCR and retained productive beta chains. CDR3 protein duplicates are merged, each entry listing the most common genes and DNA. The V and J calls shown here were made by TCRdb, not taken from the authors' results. This sample lists 250,000 or so distinct CDR3 sequences; 6% to 8.5% were detected once. The ten top clones hold less than 6.5% of the sample.

Only healthy Caucasian donors were included. Three pairs of female monozygotic twins, all aged about 18 to 29 years, made up the twin cohort. CD4+ and CD8+ T cell populations were isolated with positive isolation kits from Invitrogen. The research as a whole found: Excess twin sharing in beta out-of-frame sequences was weaker because fewer shared sequences lowered the signal-to-noise ratio. Compared with coincidental sharing between unrelated individuals, an excess of low generation-probability sequences was observed among out-of-frame TCR alpha sequences shared between twins. Fewer insertions were carried by abundant cord blood beta clonotypes; a weaker similar trend was observed in young adult naive repertoires, while no such trend was observed in memory repertoires. Out-of-frame TCR alpha sharing in monozygotic twins was systematically underestimated by recombination models, whereas sharing between unrelated individuals was in agreement with the recombination models. Conclusions relied on cross-sectional statistical analysis, since the same donors could not be followed over many years. Zero-insertion analyses could be partly confounded by invariant T cells such as MAIT and iNKT, although diverse VJ usage argued against such confounding for most clonotypes.

This sample also belongs to another study, concerning yellow fever vaccine responses in identical twins. The second study reports: According to the authors, in identical twins the way T cells responded to vaccination appeared partly convergent and partly personalized. In identical twins, the study followed T cell clones that responded to the vaccine with precision.

Material for sequencing was CD8+ T cells sorted from blood. This clonotype originated in a woman younger than 35 in good health. The chain is encoded by TRBV27 joined to TRBJ2-3, with no D gene named confidently. In nucleotide form, the sequence is TGTGCCAGCAGTCCCGACACAGATACGCAGTATTTT. The resulting protein is CASSPDTDTQYF.